This entry lists 28 T cell receptor beta chains sequenced from one sample in a study of graft-versus-host responses after intestinal transplantation. The method was immunoSEQ multiplex PCR; TCRdb's version includes in-frame clones alone and lacks a portion of them. This sample has more than 100,000 clones, with around 95% found just once. Antigens for these TCRs are unknown. The material sequenced was unstimulated CD8+ T cells sorted from spleen or lymph node cells, taken before intestinal transplant. All receptors come from a human donor who received an intestinal transplant.

The chain has TRBV15 and TRBJ2-7, with a tentative D call TRBD2 (6 bases). CDR1 and CDR2 (germline): LNHNV, YYDKDF (reference sequence). CDR3 length: 12 amino acids. Trimming took off 3 bases at V and 3 bases at J, with 6 bases between the two ends. The CDR3 nucleotides read TGTGCCACCAGCAGGGACTACTACGAGCAGTACTTC. Translating gives CATSRDYYEQYF.

The V call is TRBV28, the J call TRBJ1-3; no clear D gene. Germline V gene sequence: CDR1 MDHEN, CDR2 SYDVKM. The CDR3 totals 15 residues. V shed 8 bases and J shed 0 bases, with 14 bases lying between them. DNA for the CDR3: TGTGCCAGCTCGGAGGTCCGGAGCTCTGGAAACACCATATATTTT. It specifies CASSEVRSSGNTIYF.

CDR3 region: CASRPTGGLSDTQYF. The DNA for the CDR3 is TGTGCCAGCAGACCGACAGGGGGCCTCTCAGATACGCAGTATTTT. The chain combines TRBV7-8 with TRBJ2-3; 10 bases are shared with TRBD1. CDR1 is SGHVS, CDR2 FQNEAQ, per germline. The trim removed 6 bases at V and 4 bases at J, leaving 7 bases unmatched. This CDR3 region has 15 residues.

This chain joins TRBV5-1 and TRBJ1-1; 7 nucleotides agree with TRBD1. There are 15 residues in the CDR3. CDR1 is SGHRS, CDR2 YFSETQ, per germline. Trimming cost V 2 bases and J 0 bases; bases outside gene matches: 4. CDR3 nucleotide sequence: TGCGCCAGCAGCTTTGGACAGGCGATGAACACTGAAGCTTTCTTT. This codes for CASSFGQAMNTEAFF.

This sequence joins TRBV7-6 and TRBJ2-5; 9 bases align to TRBD1. J lost 5 bases, V lost 1 base, and 20 bases had no gene match. The CDR3 extends over 20 amino acids. The germline V gene has CDR1 SGHVS and CDR2 FNYEAQ. The CDR3: CASSLEVGDRDPPGGETQYF. As DNA, the CDR3 is TGTGCCAGCAGCTTAGAAGTCGGGGACAGGGATCCCCCCGGAGGGGAGACCCAGTACTTC.

The J gene is TRBJ2-7, the V gene TRBV4-1; D may be TRBD2 (5 bases). This CDR3 region has 15 residues. Trimming stripped 0 bases from V and 2 bases from J, with 11 bases between. Germline CDR1 and CDR2: MGHRA and YSYEKL. CDR3 loop: CASSQEDRETYEQYF. In nucleotides, the CDR3 is TGCGCCAGCAGCCAAGAGGACCGGGAAACCTACGAGCAGTACTTC.

V is TRBV4-1 and J is TRBJ1-1; no clear D. Germline V gives CDR1 MGHRA, CDR2 YSYEKL. CDR3 length equals 14 residues. The V and J ends lost 3 bases and 1 base respectively, with 9 bases between them. This chain's CDR3 is CASSQLTANTEAFF. The CDR3 DNA is TGCGCCAGCAGCCAGCTCACAGCGAACACTGAAGCTTTCTTT.

V and J are TRBV19 and TRBJ2-3; maybe TRBD1 (5 bases). The V gene's germline CDR1 is LNHDA and CDR2 SQIVND (reference sequence). The CDR3 runs to 14 residues. The V end was cut by 6 bases, the J end by 2 bases, with 12 bases between. DNA for the CDR3: TGTGCCAGTAGGGCCAGGGAAAACACAGATACGCAGTATTTT. Amino acids: CASRARENTDTQYF. Looking up the rest from reference TRBV19 and TRBJ2-3 gives the full variable domain: DGGITQSPKYLFRKEGQNVTLSCEQNLNHDAMYWYRQDPGQGLRLIYYSQIVNDFQKGDIAEGYSVSREKKESFPLTVTSAQKNPTAFYLCASRARENTDTQYFGPGTRLTVL.

This clone was picked up one time. V and J are TRBV5-1 and TRBJ2-3, with 10 bases lining up with TRBD2. Looked up from germline, CDR1 is SGHRS and CDR2 is YFSETQ. The ends lost 4 bases at V and 4 bases at J; junction bases unmatched: 9. The CDR3 runs 16 residues. The CDR3 coding sequence is TGCGCCAGCAGCATGGCAGGAGCGGGAGGGCCAGATACGCAGTATTTT. It is translated as CASSMAGAGGPDTQYF.

This sequence joins TRBV7-9 and TRBJ1-4; D unclear. CDR1 is SEHNR, CDR2 FQNEAQ, per germline (reference sequence). Deletions cut 5 bases from V and 8 bases from J, with 9 bases between. CDR3 length equals 12 residues. In DNA form, the CDR3 reads TGTGCCAGCAGCCTGAGCTACGAAAAACTGTTTTTT. Translated: CASSLSYEKLFF.

The chain carries TRBV11-2 and TRBJ1-4; D is perhaps TRBD1 (5 bases). Trimming removed 1 base at V and 0 bases at J, with 18 bases between. The CDR3 is 19 residues long. Germline V gives CDR1 SGHAT, CDR2 FQNNGV. The CDR3, as DNA: TGTGCCAGCAGCTTAGTTTTCCACCTGGGACCCTCAACTAATGAAAAACTGTTTTTT. It specifies CASSLVFHLGPSTNEKLFF.

This sequence joins TRBV6-5 and TRBJ1-1; TRBD1 matches 8 bases. V lost 2 bases and J lost 4; bases outside the gene matches: 3. Looked up from germline, CDR1 is MNHEY and CDR2 is SVGAGI. The CDR3 loop spans 14 amino acids. CDR3 coding DNA: TGTGCCAGCAGTTACCGGACAGGGAGCACTGAAGCTTTCTTT. Protein product: CASSYRTGSTEAFF.

The gene calls are TRBV4-1 and TRBJ1-1; D may be TRBD1 (5 bases). V shed 4 bases and J shed 1 base, with 13 bases lying between them. The V gene's germline CDR1 is MGHRA and CDR2 YSYEKL. This CDR3 comprises 15 residues. As DNA, the CDR3 is TGCGCCAGCAGCCTGCGGGACGGGCCGAACACTGAAGCTTTCTTT. Its translation: CASSLRDGPNTEAFF.

This clone was recorded once. The V gene is TRBV6-5, the J gene TRBJ1-2; D gene ambiguous. The CDR3 runs 12 residues. From germline, CDR1 is MNHEY and CDR2 SVGAGI. Between the trimmed V and J ends, which lost 5 bases and 5 bases, there was a span of 9 bases. This CDR3 reads CASSGRNYGYTF. As DNA, the CDR3 is TGTGCCAGCAGTGGGCGGAATTATGGCTACACCTTC.

The chain is built from TRBV15 and TRBJ2-2; D may be TRBD1 (5 bases). Per the germline V gene, CDR1 is LNHNV and CDR2 is YYDKDF (reference sequence). Trimming removed 0 bases from V and 4 bases from J, with 12 bases in between. The CDR3 has 16 residues. The CDR3 DNA is TGTGCCACCAGCAGAGACGCAGGGTGGTCCACCGGGGAGCTGTTTTTT. This translates into CATSRDAGWSTGELFF.

This chain connects TRBV7-8 to TRBJ2-7; TRBD2 matches at 15 bases. Germline-derived CDR1 and CDR2 are SGHVS and FQNEAQ. The CDR3 sequence is 16 residues long. V lost 6 bases, J lost 3 bases, and 6 bases stayed unmatched. The CDR3 DNA sequence: TGTGCCAGCAGGCCGGGACTAGCGGGAGGACGCTACGAGCAGTACTTC. This gives the protein CASRPGLAGGRYEQYF.

In the case of this clone: An end of the junction differs from the germline gene, which may be a read error. This sample includes further DNA sequences coding for the same CDR3. The V gene is TRBV13, the J gene TRBJ2-1; 8 nucleotides agree with TRBD2. The germline CDR1 and CDR2 sequences are PRHDT and FYEKMQ (reference sequence). The CDR3 spans 18 residues. The CDR3 coding sequence is TGTGCCAGTAGCTGGGGGCTAGCGGGCCGGAGCTCCTACAATGAGCAGTTCTTC. It encodes CASSWGLAGRSSYNEQFF.

The gene calls are TRBV4-2 and TRBJ2-5; D is ambiguous. The DNA end lines up better with TRBJ2-7; the J call may be wrong. CDR1 is LGHNA, CDR2 YNFKEQ, per germline. The CDR3 is 12 residues long. The CDR3 reads CASSQAPNEQYF. CDR3 nucleotide sequence: TGTGCCAGCAGCCAAGCGCCAAACGAGCAGTACTTC.

The V and J genes are TRBV4-1 and TRBJ2-2, with 8 bases aligning to TRBD1. The length of the CDR3 is 15 residues. After removal of 2 bases from V and 3 bases from J, the junction contained 2 bases not matched to a gene. Germline lookup yields CDR1 MGHRA and CDR2 YSYEKL. For the CDR3, the DNA is TGCGCCAGCAGCCAAAGGACAGGGCACACCGGGGAGCTGTTTTTT. Translating it yields CASSQRTGHTGELFF.

The chain is built from TRBV5-1 and TRBJ1-1; D ambiguous. The CDR3 covers 14 residues. Germline V gene sequence: CDR1 SGHRS, CDR2 YFSETQ. The germline V and J ends were trimmed by 0 bases and 1 base, with 7 bases remaining between them. The chain's CDR3 is CASSLGVENTEAFF. DNA for the CDR3: TGCGCCAGCAGCTTGGGTGTGGAGAACACTGAAGCTTTCTTT.

This clone was detected only once. The rearrangement uses TRBV19 and TRBJ2-1, with a tentative D call TRBD2 (5 bases). CDR1 and CDR2 (germline): LNHDA, SQIVND (reference sequence). V lost 5 bases, J lost 5 bases, and 19 bases lay in between. This CDR3 region has 16 residues. This CDR3 reads CASSPTPTGTNNEQFF. In DNA form, the CDR3 reads TGTGCCAGTAGTCCCACCCCGACGGGAACGAACAATGAGCAGTTCTTC.

The chain carries TRBV28 and TRBJ1-2; 8 positions match TRBD1. The CDR3 contains 14 residues. V lost 7 bases to trimming and J lost 6 bases; unmatched junction nucleotides: 10. The V gene's germline CDR1 is MDHEN and CDR2 SYDVKM. The CDR3 DNA is TGTGCCAGCACGAACCAGGGGGCTCTGGATGGCTACACCTTC. Translating it yields CASTNQGALDGYTF.

The chain carries TRBV4-3 and TRBJ2-7, with D perhaps TRBD1 (6 bases). Germline values: CDR1 LGHNA, CDR2 YSLEER. Trimming took off 2 bases at V and 2 bases at J, with 13 bases between the two ends. The CDR3 spans 15 residues. CDR3 residues: CASSQLQGFTYEQYF. The CDR3 coding sequence is TGCGCCAGCAGCCAACTACAGGGATTCACCTACGAGCAGTACTTC.

V gene TRBV2 combines with J gene TRBJ2-1, with 10 bases matching TRBD2. The CDR3 covers 16 residues. Germline CDR1 reads SNHLY; CDR2 reads FYNNEI. The junction had 7 bases not matched to a gene; V was cut back by 4 bases and J by 4 bases. The CDR3 DNA reads TGTGCCAGCAGTGGAGAGACTAGCGGGCAATACAATGAGCAGTTCTTC. It is translated as CASSGETSGQYNEQFF.

This clone was picked up one time. V and J are TRBV28 and TRBJ2-3; the match to TRBD1 covers 9 bases. Germline CDR1 reads MDHEN; CDR2 reads SYDVKM. The CDR3 contains 15 residues. V shed 6 bases, J shed 2 bases, and the junction held 6 bases outside the gene matches. Written as DNA, the CDR3 is TGTGCCAGCAGCTACCGGGACAGGGTCACAGATACGCAGTATTTT. This translates into CASSYRDRVTDTQYF.

The chain uses TRBV4-3 and TRBJ1-2; possibly TRBD1 for D (5 bases). CDR1 and CDR2 (germline): LGHNA, YSLEER. The CDR3 is 15 amino acids. V gave up 0 bases and J gave up 8 bases, with 16 bases separating them. Written as DNA, the CDR3 is TGCGCCAGCAGCCAAGATCGGAAGGGGCACTTGGGCTACACCTTC. It specifies CASSQDRKGHLGYTF.

V and J are TRBV2 and TRBJ2-1; no definite D call. Trimming removed 3 bases from V and 0 bases from J, with 9 bases in between. Looked up from germline, CDR1 is SNHLY and CDR2 is FYNNEI. The CDR3 runs to 15 residues. The CDR3 is CASSESANSYNEQFF. The CDR3, as DNA: TGTGCCAGCAGTGAGTCTGCGAACTCCTACAATGAGCAGTTCTTC.

The chain has TRBV19 and TRBJ2-3; D not certain. Germline CDR1 LNHDA, CDR2 SQIVND (reference sequence). The CDR3 length is 15 residues. Trimming took 4 bases from V and 3 from J, leaving 14 bases between them. CDR3 DNA: TGTGCCAGTAGTACTCCACAATCCCCAACAGATACGCAGTATTTT. Amino acids: CASSTPQSPTDTQYF.